This is a list of T cell receptor beta chains from one sample in a study of blood T cell repertoires in COVID-19. The table came from immunoSEQ multiplex PCR; TCRdb's copy has only in-frame clones and leaves some out. The sample has hundreds of thousands of clones, roughly 86% seen once; the top ten hold about 3.3%. The source material was PBMCs or T cells enriched from blood (not recorded which). The receptors were gathered from a woman aged 40 to 50 with acute COVID-19. Each CDR3 is given with its conserved first and last residue. D genes are given only for firm matches. Where a row states a size, it is once, few, many or the class of an expanded clone; other rows omit it.

-	TRBV7-8	14	TRBJ1-2	-	TGTGCCAGCAGCACTCACCCGTTAGTCTATGGCTACACCTTC	CASSTHPLVYGYTF
-	TRBV2	14	TRBJ2-3	TRBD2	TGTGCCAGCGGGAGGGCCCGTGAAGCAGATACGCAGTATTTT	CASGRAREADTQYF
-	TRBV15	16	TRBJ1-1	TRBD1	TGTGCCACCAGCAGAGTCTCCGGGACAGGGGGGACTGAAGCTTTCTTT	CATSRVSGTGGTEAFF
-	TRBV3-1/TRBV3-2	16	TRBJ2-7	-	TGTGCCAGCAGCCAAGTTGAGGGAGGTGAAGGCTACGAGCAGTACTTC	CASSQVEGGEGYEQYF
-	TRBV14	16	TRBJ2-7	TRBD1	TGTGCCAGCAGCCAATCATATGGGAAGGGGGCCGACGAGCAGTACTTC	CASSQSYGKGADEQYF
-	TRBV5-5	13	TRBJ1-5	TRBD1	TGTGCCAGCAGCCCCGGACAGGGTTCGACCCAGCATTTT	CASSPGQGSTQHF
-	TRBV19	13	TRBJ1-1	-	TGTGCCAGTAAACAGGGAATGAACACTGAAGCTTTCTTT	CASKQGMNTEAFF
-	TRBV7-9	13	TRBJ1-2	-	TGTGCCAGCAGTCGAGGAGTCGGGGAGGGCTACACCTTC	CASSRGVGEGYTF
-	TRBV3-1/TRBV3-2	14	TRBJ1-5	-	TGTGCCAGCAGCCACCAGGGTAGCAATCAGCCCCAGCATTTT	CASSHQGSNQPQHF
-	TRBV11-2	17	TRBJ1-3	TRBD1	TGTGCCAGCAGCTTAGGCATGGGACAGGCCTCTGGAAACACCATATATTTT	CASSLGMGQASGNTIYF
-	TRBV12-5	13	TRBJ2-1	TRBD2	TGTGCTAGTACCAGCGGGAGTTACAATGAGCAGTTCTTC	CASTSGSYNEQFF
once	TRBV24-1	18	TRBJ1-3	TRBD1	TGTGCCACCAGTGCGGGGGCCCAGGGGGCGAAGAATGGAAACACCATATATTTT	CATSAGAQGAKNGNTIYF
few	TRBV5-4	14	TRBJ1-1	-	TGTGCCAGCAGCTACCTACAGGGTACGTCTGAAGCTTTCTTT	CASSYLQGTSEAFF
-	TRBV5-1	14	TRBJ2-1	TRBD2	TGCGCCAGCATGAGCGGGAACTCCTACAATGAGCAGTTCTTC	CASMSGNSYNEQFF
-	TRBV5-1	14	TRBJ2-3	-	TGCGCCAGCGTCCTGGAGCCTAGCACAGATACGCAGTATTTT	CASVLEPSTDTQYF
-	TRBV7-6	15	TRBJ2-5	TRBD1	TGTGCCAGCAGCCACCGGCAGGGGGTAGGAGAGACCCAGTACTTC	CASSHRQGVGETQYF
-	TRBV10-3	15	TRBJ1-2	-	TGTGCCATCAGTGAGTCGGCAGGGGTTAACTATGGCTACACCTTC	CAISESAGVNYGYTF
few	TRBV3-1/TRBV3-2	14	TRBJ1-1	TRBD1	TGTGCCAGCACCCTGACAGGGAGGTTGACTGAAGCTTTCTTT	CASTLTGRLTEAFF
-	TRBV5-1	13	TRBJ2-1	-	TGCGCCAGCAGCCCGGACAGCTACAATGAGCAGTTCTTC	CASSPDSYNEQFF
-	TRBV15	15	TRBJ2-1	-	TGTGCCACCAGCAGACCGGGGGTCGCCTACAATGAGCAGTTCTTC	CATSRPGVAYNEQFF
-	TRBV11-2	13	TRBJ2-7	TRBD1	TGTGCCAGCAGCGAGACAGGGAGTTACGAGCAGTACTTC	CASSETGSYEQYF
-	TRBV9	15	TRBJ1-2	-	TGTGCCAGCAGCGTAGGCCCGGGGGAAGGCTATGGCTACACCTTC	CASSVGPGEGYGYTF
-	TRBV5-6	17	TRBJ2-1	TRBD2	TGTGCCAGCAGCTTCGGGTCGACTAGCGGGAGTTACAATGAGCAGTTCTTC	CASSFGSTSGSYNEQFF
-	TRBV2	11	TRBJ2-5	-	TGTGCCAGCACCGCGGTAGAGACCCAGTACTTC	CASTAVETQYF
few	TRBV7-9	16	TRBJ2-5	TRBD2	TGTGCCAGCAGCTTAGCCTCGGGAGGCATGGAAGAGACCCAGTACTTC	CASSLASGGMEETQYF
-	TRBV6-1	16	TRBJ2-1	-	TGTGCCAGCAGTGAATTCATCGGAGGGGATTACAATGAGCAGTTCTTC	CASSEFIGGDYNEQFF
-	TRBV3-1/TRBV3-2	16	TRBJ2-1	TRBD2	TGTGCCAGCAGCCAAGATCTTGGGACTACCTACAATGAGCAGTTCTTC	CASSQDLGTTYNEQFF
-	TRBV27	14	TRBJ2-7	TRBD1	TGTGCCAGCAGTAGTGGACAGGCCTCCTACGAGCAGTACTTC	CASSSGQASYEQYF
-	TRBV30	14	TRBJ1-5	-	TGTGCCTGGAGTGTTTACAATAGCAATCAGCCCCAGCATTTT	CAWSVYNSNQPQHF
-	TRBV12-3/TRBV12-4	13	TRBJ1-4	-	TGTGCCAGCCTCGGGGTAGAAAATGAAAAACTGTTTTTT	CASLGVENEKLFF
once	TRBV6-5	14	TRBJ2-1	TRBD2	TGTGCCAGCAGTCATCCTAGCGGGAGGAATGAGCAGTTCTTC	CASSHPSGRNEQFF
-	TRBV20-1	11	TRBJ2-5	-	TGCAGTGCTTACCGCGGGGAGACCCAGTACTTC	CSAYRGETQYF
-	TRBV18	15	TRBJ1-5	TRBD1	TGTGCCAGCTCAGTCCCGGGACAGCTCAATCAGCCCCAGCATTTT	CASSVPGQLNQPQHF
-	TRBV27	14	TRBJ2-1	TRBD2	TGTGCCAGCAGTTTATCTAGCGGGAACAATGAGCAGTTCTTC	CASSLSSGNNEQFF
-	TRBV10-2	14	TRBJ2-5	TRBD2	TGCGCCAGCAAGGTCGGGAGGGCCGGAGAGACCCAGTACTTC	CASKVGRAGETQYF
many	TRBV7-8	16	TRBJ2-5	TRBD1	TGTGCCAGCAGCTTAGGCCAGACAGGGGGAGCGGAGACCCAGTACTTC	CASSLGQTGGAETQYF
-	TRBV5-6	16	TRBJ1-1	-	TGTGCCAGCAGCTTGAGTCAGGCCAGGGTACACACTGAAGCTTTCTTT	CASSLSQARVHTEAFF
few	TRBV6-6	15	TRBJ1-5	TRBD1	TGTGCCAGCAGGCAACAGGGGTCAAGCAATCAGCCCCAGCATTTT	CASRQQGSSNQPQHF
-	TRBV20-1	15	TRBJ2-3	-	TGCAGTGCTAGTTCTCGGGCGGGGTCCACAGATACGCAGTATTTT	CSASSRAGSTDTQYF
-	TRBV24-1	14	TRBJ2-1	-	TGTGCCACCAGTGATTTGGGGCCCGGGAGTGAGCAGTTCTTC	CATSDLGPGSEQFF
-	TRBV7-7	15	TRBJ2-2	-	TGTGCTAGCAGCTTGGGCAGTGCGAACACCGGGGAGCTGTTTTTT	CASSLGSANTGELFF